The subject of this entry is one TCR beta chain. Antigen specificity is unknown. UMIs and a universal primer site were added when TCR cDNA was made by 5'RACE template switching. TCRdb analysed the 5' RACE reads with MiXCR anew, one entry per CDR3 protein. Among more than 250,000 distinct CDR3 sequences, 6.8% were seen once, and the ten largest hold 18%. Germline CDR1 MNHEY, CDR2 SMNVEV (reference sequence). Unmatched junction bases numbered 7, after V lost 3 bases and J lost 7 bases. The CDR3 is 15 residues long. This sample is part of a study of T cells after yellow fever vaccination. General study results and limits: On re-exposure, the response was weaker but peaked faster, at day 5 versus 15. At 95% to 97% for CD4 and approximately 89% for CD8, most primary-vaccination clones showed up again after the booster.

The chain recombines TRBV27 with TRBJ2-1; 9 bases fit TRBD2. This sample comprised PBMCs, obtained around 45 days after the first yellow fever vaccination. The receptor was derived from a man in his late teens or twenties who received the YFV17D yellow fever vaccine. For the CDR3, the DNA is TGTGCCAGCAGTTTGGGGCGGGGGGGCCGGAATGAGCAGTTCTTC. It is translated as CASSLGRGGRNEQFF.